This T cell receptor beta chain stems from a study of T cells in Graves' hyperthyroidism and ophthalmopathy (dated by TCRdb to the late 2010s). Background on the whole study: Peripheral blood samples were taken at initial diagnosis, before any treatment was given. The 95 to 100 discovery patients were randomly divided into training and test sets at a 7:3 ratio. According to the paper, TCR Vbeta CDR3 sequencing was carried out on approximately 140 peripheral blood samples, which came from over 40 ophthalmopathy, 75 or so hyperthyroidism and about 17 progressor patients. After sampling, hyperthyroidism patients received methimazole starting at 30 mg daily, and ophthalmopathy patients received high-dose intravenous methylprednisolone. Prospective prediction of ophthalmopathy was tested in an independent validation cohort consisting of 18 hyperthyroidism patients and some 15 patients who later progressed to ophthalmopathy. A discovery cohort of about a hundred patients, roughly 45 with Graves' ophthalmopathy and about 60 with stable Graves' hyperthyroidism, was used to find distinguishing TCR V-J signatures. The study also compared thyroid tissue and blood T-cell repertoires from over 5 Graves' hyperthyroidism patients. Overall study results and their limits: No statistical method was used to set the sample size in advance, and investigators knew the group allocation. In validation, the model predicted progression to ophthalmopathy with around 71% sensitivity and 72% to 75% specificity, a median of about 6 months before onset. A 13 V-J signature model separated ophthalmopathy from stable hyperthyroidism, with about 90% sensitivity and roughly 84% specificity in cross-validation and 80%/75% in testing. Most expanded thyroid clonotypes (frequency above 0.001) were also detected in blood, a finding suggesting that blood repertoires may reflect thyroid immune responses.

The germline V gene (reference sequence) gives CDR1 as SEHNR and CDR2 as FQNEAQ. Reading from cysteine to phenylalanine, the CDR3 counts 14 amino acids. The DNA shown is the 42-base CDR3, in frame from base 1. The V and J ends are trimmed by 6 bases and 5 bases, leaving 14 bases between them. This clonotype appeared a few times. Its binding antigen is unknown. Base qualities are not recorded, but no much larger clone differs from it by a single base. The TCR beta CDR3 regions were amplified from RNA transcripts. The first round of RT-PCR for the TCR CDR3 was performed with the HTBI primer set and the Qiagen OneStep RT-PCR kit. The libraries were constructed in a second round of multiplex PCR and then size-selected and purified. The libraries were sequenced on an Illumina HiSeq2000 using paired-end 100 bp reads. The study's processing was this. SOAPnuke was used to process the raw data, removing reads that contained adapters or uncalled bases, had a mean Phred below 15, or lacked an exact match to the constant primer or identifier. High-quality paired reads were merged with COPE v1.2.5, and unique nucleotide sequences were defined as clonotypes. MiTCR v1.1 was used to align clonotypes to the IMGT TRBV, TRBD and TRBJ reference segments. The analysis included only V-J combinations with a frequency above 0.0001, which together covered 99.2% of the repertoires. The TCS score was defined as the ratio of F50 (clonal expansion) to E x V (chaos), calculated using BLOSUM62-based TCRdist between CDR3 peptides within each V-J. Welch's t-statistics and random forest reduced fewer than 550 V-J features to roughly 13, which were used in a naive Bayes classifier (R e1071). Thyroid-blood repertoire similarity was quantified with the Morisita-Horn index. Through fastp at Q25 and MiXCR, TCRdb rebuilt clones from the public reads, retaining in-frame beta chains. CDR3 protein sequences are deduplicated, and each keeps its most common genes and DNA. For this entry, the V and J calls and clone size follow TCRdb and not the study's own pipeline. This sample gives nearly 750,000 distinct CDR3 sequences in total; roughly 32% of them show up just once. 30% to 40% of the sample lies in the top ten.

Stable Graves' hyperthyroidism was defined as the absence of progression to ophthalmopathy over 18 months of follow-up. Hyperthyroidism patients were newly diagnosed, had a disease duration of under 2 months, and were aged 18 to 65 years. Exclusion was applied to patients with uncontrolled infections, other autoimmune diseases, pregnancy or lactation. Diagnoses were established on the basis of clinical symptoms, serum thyroxine and TRAb, thyroid ultrasound, and orbital computed tomography. Ficoll-Paque density gradient centrifugation was used to isolate PBMCs from approximately 10 ml of fresh peripheral blood. Trizol reagent was used to extract total RNA, and RNA quality was then checked on an Agilent 2100 Bioanalyzer.

The sequence joins TRBV7-9 to TRBJ1-5; there is no confident call for the D gene. What was sequenced was blood. The TCR sequence derives from a woman aged 40 to 50 with Graves' hyperthyroidism. The DNA sequence is given as TGTGCCAGCAGTTACTCGATCTGGGATCAGCCCCAGCATTTT. Translated, it gives CASSYSIWDQPQHF. The variable domain in full, with residues beyond the CDR3 obtained from the reference TRBV7-9 and TRBJ1-5 genes, is DTGVSQNPRHKITKRGQNVTFRCDPISEHNRLYWYRQTLGQGPEFLTYFQNEAQLEKSRLLSDRFSAERPKGSFSTLEIQRTEQGDSAMYLCASSYSIWDQPQHFGDGTRLSIL.